The 30 T cell receptor beta chains below all came from one sample that was sequenced in a study of metastatic and nonmetastatic thyroid tumors. All patients reached thyroid surgery having received no treatment beforehand. Through MiXCR, TCRdb re-clonotyped the PCR reads. The sample yields fewer than 100,000 clones, 15% seen once. The sequenced sample was blood. The receptors derive from a female donor with papillary thyroid cancer or a benign thyroid nodule (not recorded which). Some clones in this sample may be carry-over from other donors' samples.

This clone came up many times. This chain joins TRBV10-3 and TRBJ1-5; the D gene is possibly TRBD1 (6 bases). Germline-derived CDR1 and CDR2 are ENHRY and SYGVKD. The CDR3 is 14 amino acids. V gave up 3 bases and J gave up 5 bases, with 11 bases separating them. Here the CDR3 reads CAISDRDNYQPQHF. CDR3 in DNA: TGTGCCATCAGTGACCGGGACAACTATCAGCCCCAGCATTTT.

The chain employs TRBV9 and TRBJ1-1; possible D gene TRBD1, 6 bases. The CDR3 runs 16 residues. V was shortened by 4 bases and J by 4 bases, with 20 bases between the two germline ends. The V gene's germline CDR1 is SGDLS and CDR2 YYNGEE. As DNA, the CDR3 is TGTGCCAGCAGCCCACAATCAGGGGTGGAGGGCACTGAAGCTTTCTTT. This gives the protein CASSPQSGVEGTEAFF.

This clone was observed at least ten times. This chain joins TRBV7-2 and TRBJ1-2; the D gene is possibly TRBD1 (6 bases). The CDR3 is made up of 12 amino acids. The germline V and J ends were trimmed by 5 bases and 7 bases, with 11 bases remaining between them. In germline, CDR1 is SGHTA, CDR2 FQGNSA. The CDR3 here is CASSPDRIGYTF. In nucleotides, the CDR3 is TGTGCCAGCAGCCCGGACAGAATTGGCTACACCTTC.

As concerns this clone: Given a much more abundant clone one base away, this may be a read error. This chain uses TRBV2 with TRBJ2-7, with TRBD2 identical over 11 bases. CDR1 is SNHLY, CDR2 FYNNEI, per germline. Trimming took 5 bases from V and 2 from J; bases not matched to a gene: 11. CDR3 length: 17 residues. The CDR3 loop is CASSKTSGVLQAYEQYF. CDR3 DNA: TGTGCCAGCAGTAAGACTAGCGGGGTCCTTCAGGCCTACGAGCAGTACTTC.

This clone came up many times. V gene TRBV3-1 combines with J gene TRBJ2-7, with D hard to call. CDR3 length: 13 amino acids. Germline assignment: CDR1 LGHDT and CDR2 YNNKEL (reference sequence). The V gene lost 2 bases and the J gene lost 5 bases, with 10 bases spanning the gap. The CDR3 region has the DNA TGTGCCAGCAGCCAATTAGGGAACCACGAGCAGTACTTC. Protein: CASSQLGNHEQYF.

The sample holds a few counts of this clone. The gene calls are TRBV30 and TRBJ2-3; 7 positions agree with TRBD2. Germline CDR1 GTSNPN, CDR2 SVGIG (reference sequence). The trim removed 2 bases at V and 4 bases at J, leaving 9 bases unmatched. CDR3 length equals 15 residues. In nucleotides, the CDR3 is TGTGCCTGGAGTCGTGGTGGGAGGGGATCAGATACGCAGTATTTT. Encoded protein: CAWSRGGRGSDTQYF.

Worth noting for this clone: Other DNA sequences in the same sample also yield this CDR3. The rearrangement uses TRBV9 and TRBJ2-7; D is uncertain. The CDR3 sequence is 16 residues long. Trimming shortened V by 0 bases and J by 0 bases, and 13 bases separated the two germline ends. Germline V gene lookup returns CDR1 SGDLS and CDR2 YYNGEE. CDR3 amino acids: CASSVGLEGGSYEQYF. CDR3 DNA: TGTGCCAGCAGCGTAGGTCTCGAAGGTGGCTCCTACGAGCAGTACTTC.

Remarks on this clone: This may stem from a read error, because a much larger clone lies one nucleotide away. The V call is TRBV5-5, the J call TRBJ2-5, with a weak D call TRBD2 (6 bases). Looked up from germline, CDR1 is SGHKS and CDR2 is YYEKEE (reference sequence). The CDR3 loop spans 14 amino acids. CDR3 region: CASSFGGNQETKYF. CDR3 nucleotide sequence: TGTGCCAGCAGCTTTGGGGGGAACCAAGAGACCAAGTACTTC.

The sample holds many counts of this clone. The chain employs TRBV11-1 and TRBJ1-3; the D is unclear. The CDR3 length is 16 residues. Germline values: CDR1 SGHAT, CDR2 FQDESV (reference sequence). The V and J ends lost 2 bases and 0 bases respectively, with 11 bases between them. This CDR3 is CASSLTEPTSGNTIYF. The CDR3 nucleotides are TGTGCCAGCAGCTTAACCGAGCCAACCTCTGGAAACACCATATATTTT.

This clone appeared a few times. A much more abundant neighbour one base away suggests this may be a read error. At the DNA level, this CDR3 is encoded by other sequences in the same sample as well. The V call is TRBV7-6, the J call TRBJ2-1, with D possibly matching TRBD2 (5 bases). Germline CDR1 reads SGHVS; CDR2 reads FNYEAQ. The CDR3 length is 14 residues. Trimming took off 0 bases at V and 8 bases at J, with 11 bases between the two ends. In DNA, the CDR3 is TGTGCCAGCAGCTTAGCTCCGGGGAGCGATGAGCAGTTCTTC. It translates to CASSLAPGSDEQFF.

This clone was recorded many times. This CDR3 reads CASSWAYEQYF. Here the CDR3 DNA reads TGTGCCAGCAGCTGGGCCTACGAGCAGTACTTC. The chain carries TRBV5-8 and TRBJ2-7; D unresolved. Germline CDR1 is SGHTS and CDR2 is YDEGEE. V lost 3 bases and J lost 2, with 3 bases in between. The CDR3 length is 11 residues. Full variable domain (rest looked up from reference TRBV5-8 and TRBJ2-7): EAGVTQSPTHLIKTRGQQATLRCSPISGHTSVYWYQQALGLGLQFLLWYDEGEERNRGNFPPRFSGRQFPNYSSELNVNALELEDSALYLCASSWAYEQYFGPGTRLTVT.

This clone was detected only a few times. J is TRBJ2-3 and V is TRBV4-2; TRBD2 matches at 8 bases. CDR1 is LGHNA, CDR2 YNFKEQ, per germline. The CDR3 covers 16 residues. J lost 5 bases, V lost 0 bases, and 7 bases had no gene match. The CDR3 loop reads CASSQELTGGVDTQYF. In DNA form, the CDR3 reads TGTGCCAGCAGCCAAGAGCTCACGGGGGGGGTAGATACGCAGTATTTT.

In regard to this clone: Given a much more abundant clone one base away, this may be a read error. This chain joins TRBV15 and TRBJ2-3; TRBD1 aligns across 7 bases. This CDR3 region has 16 residues. CDR1 and CDR2 from the germline V gene are LNHNV and YYDKDF (reference sequence). The V gene end was trimmed by 3 bases and the J gene end by 4 bases; junction bases not matched to a gene: 10. This CDR3 is CATSRAEGGPPDTQYF. The CDR3 bases are TGTGCCACCAGCAGGGCAGAAGGGGGCCCCCCAGATACGCAGTATTTT. Full variable domain (remainder filled in from reference TRBV15 and TRBJ2-3): DAMVIQNPRYQVTQFGKPVTLSCSQTLNHNVMYWYQQKSSQAPKLLFHYYDKDFNNEADTPDNFQSRRPNTSFCFLDIRSPGLGDTAMYLCATSRAEGGPPDTQYFGPGTRLTVL.

This clone was recorded many times. Other DNA sequences in the same sample also yield this CDR3. The rearrangement uses TRBV6-2 or TRBV6-3 and TRBJ2-2; D gene ambiguous. V lost 4 bases, J lost 14 bases, and 11 bases lay in between. The CDR3 is made up of 11 amino acids. Germline CDR1 MNHEY, CDR2 SVGEGT. The CDR3 reads CASSSLDELFF. CDR3 nucleotides: TGTGCCAGCAGTTCGCTTGACGAACTGTTTTTT.

This chain joins TRBV5-6 and TRBJ2-2; D gene uncertain. Germline loops: CDR1 SGHDT, CDR2 YYEEEE. V lost 3 bases, J lost 10 bases, and 10 bases lay in between. The CDR3 totals 12 residues. The CDR3 coding sequence is TGTGCCAGCAGCTCCCCAACTGAGGAGCTGTTTTTT. As protein: CASSSPTEELFF. The full variable domain, with the rest looked up from reference TRBV5-6 and TRBJ2-2, is DAGVTQSPTHLIKTRGQQVTLRCSPKSGHDTVSWYQQALGQGPQFIFQYYEEEERQRGNFPDRFSGHQFPNYSSELNVNALLLGDSALYLCASSSPTEELFFGEGSRLTVL.

This clone has at least ten counts. This chain links TRBV6-1 with TRBJ2-7; the D gene could be TRBD1 or TRBD2 (6 bases each). V gave up 9 bases and J gave up 0 bases, with 21 bases separating them. Per germline, CDR1 MNHNS and CDR2 SASEGT. The length of the CDR3 is 16 residues. CDR3 sequence (DNA): TGTGCCAGTCGAAGGGACCGGGGGACAAGCTCCTACGAGCAGTACTTC. The encoded protein is CASRRDRGTSSYEQYF.

The table lists this clone with many counts. J is TRBJ2-3 and V is TRBV12-3 or TRBV12-4; TRBD1 matches at 9 bases. With 6 bases clipped from V and 5 bases from J, the junction kept 12 bases outside the gene matches. This CDR3 spans 16 amino acids. DNA for the CDR3: TGTGCCAGCAGCTTTGGACAGGGGATTGGGGGAGATACGCAGTATTTT. Translating it yields CASSFGQGIGGDTQYF.

Worth noting for this clone: One base away lies a much larger clone, so this may be a sequencing read error. The V call is TRBV7-9, the J call TRBJ1-2, with D possibly being TRBD1 (6 bases). Germline V gene sequence: CDR1 SEHNR, CDR2 FQNEAQ (reference sequence). The CDR3 has 15 amino acids. V was shortened by 2 bases and J by 0 bases, with 10 bases between the two germline ends. The DNA for the CDR3 is TGTGCCAGCAGCTTATGGACAGCGACTAACTATGGCTACACCTTC. Amino acids: CASSLWTATNYGYTF.

This clone was detected many times. The chain carries TRBV30 and TRBJ2-3; 9 positions match TRBD2. The CDR3 covers 13 residues. Germline trimming cut 4 bases from V and 1 base from J; bases unmatched to any gene: 0. Germline-derived CDR1 and CDR2 are GTSNPN and SVGIG (reference sequence). The CDR3 loop reads CAWTSGGTDTQYF. The DNA of the CDR3 is TGTGCCTGGACTAGCGGGGGCACAGATACGCAGTATTTT.

This clone has a handful of counts. This may arise from a read error, as a much more abundant clone is one base away. The sample carries other DNA sequences with the same CDR3. The genes are TRBV7-8 and TRBJ1-6; D is perhaps TRBD1 (6 bases). In germline, CDR1 is SGHVS, CDR2 FQNEAQ. The CDR3 spans 18 residues. CDR3 bases: TGTGCCAGCACTGGGGGGCGGACTGAGAGCTCCTATAATTCACCTCTCCACTTT. This codes for CASTGGRTESSYNSPLHF.

This clone was seen ten or more times. The sample contains more than one DNA sequence encoding this CDR3. Here the CDR3 reads CASSPGGQGNTEAFF. The CDR3 bases are TGTGCCAGCTCACCGGGGGGACAGGGGAACACTGAAGCTTTCTTT. The chain combines TRBV18 with TRBJ1-1; 9 nucleotides match TRBD1. Losses at the gene ends were 3 bases for V and 1 base for J; bases not matched to a gene: 3. This CDR3 spans 15 amino acids. Germline V gene lookup returns CDR1 KGHSH and CDR2 LQKENI. Combining the CDR3 with reference TRBV18 and TRBJ1-1 gives the whole variable domain NAGVMQNPRHLVRRRGQEARLRCSPMKGHSHVYWYRQLPEEGLKFMVYLQKENIIDESGMPKERFSAEFPKEGPSILRIQQVVRGDSAAYFCASSPGGQGNTEAFFGQGTRLTVV.

In its sample, this clone was seen many times. The rearrangement uses TRBV30 and TRBJ1-2, with D possibly matching TRBD1 (6 bases). Trimming stripped 5 bases from V and 4 bases from J, with 14 bases between. Germline assignment: CDR1 GTSNPN and CDR2 SVGIG (reference sequence). This CDR3 comprises 13 residues. The CDR3 here is CAWGERGAYGYTF. The CDR3 bases are TGTGCCTGGGGTGAGCGGGGGGCCTATGGCTACACCTTC.

This clone was found many times. This rearrangement joins TRBV7-9 to TRBJ1-1, with unresolved D. Germline values: CDR1 SEHNR, CDR2 FQNEAQ (reference sequence). The length of the CDR3 is 13 residues. With 2 bases removed from V and 1 base from J, the gap between germline ends came to 5 bases. CDR3 region: CASSLSGNTEAFF. The CDR3 region has the DNA TGTGCCAGCAGCTTATCGGGGAACACTGAAGCTTTCTTT.

This clone appeared many times. The chain couples TRBV24-1 to TRBJ2-5; perhaps TRBD1 as D (6 bases). With 3 bases removed from V and 1 base from J, the gap between germline ends came to 8 bases. Germline V gene data show CDR1 as KGHDR and CDR2 as SFDVKD. The CDR3 is 14 amino acids. CDR3 protein: CATSDPDSQETQYF. DNA of the CDR3: TGTGCCACCAGTGATCCGGACAGCCAAGAGACCCAGTACTTC.

The chain combines TRBV6-1 with TRBJ1-6; D gene unclear. Germline V gene data show CDR1 as MNHNS and CDR2 as SASEGT. CDR3 length: 14 amino acids. V was shortened by 2 bases and J by 5 bases, with 7 bases between the two germline ends. The CDR3 DNA follows: TGTGCCAGCAGTGAAAGCACAGATAATTCACCCCTCCACTTT. This sequence encodes CASSESTDNSPLHF.

Many counts were recorded for this clone. The genes are TRBV7-6 and TRBJ2-7; the D is unclear. Deletions cut 4 bases from V and 2 bases from J, with 12 bases between. CDR1 is SGHVS and CDR2 is FNYEAQ in the germline V gene. The CDR3 is made up of 14 amino acids. As DNA, the CDR3 is TGTGCCAGCAGCTCAGACCTCGGAGCCTACGAGCAGTACTTC. Protein sequence: CASSSDLGAYEQYF. The whole variable domain, filled in from reference TRBV7-6 and TRBJ2-7, reads GAGVSQSPRYKVTKRGQDVALRCDPISGHVSLYWYRQALGQGPEFLTYFNYEAQQDKSGLPNDRFSAERPEGSISTLTIQRTEQRDSAMYRCASSSDLGAYEQYFGPGTRLTVT.

This clone came up once. The chain uses TRBV7-2 and TRBJ2-7; D is perhaps TRBD2 (5 bases). V gave up 0 bases and J gave up 4 bases, with 13 bases separating them. Per germline, CDR1 SGHTA and CDR2 FQGNSA. This CDR3 has 15 residues. DNA for the CDR3: TGTGCCAGCAGCTTAGCGCACGGGGTTCAATACGAGCAGTACTTC. Translation: CASSLAHGVQYEQYF.

This clone was detected many times. The chain joins TRBV6-1 to TRBJ1-6; D is perhaps TRBD1 (5 bases). With 4 bases removed from V and 9 bases from J, the gap between germline ends came to 10 bases. The CDR3 has 13 amino acids. Germline V gives CDR1 MNHNS, CDR2 SASEGT. DNA of the CDR3: TGTGCCAGCAGTGGTCGGGGACTTTCACCCCTCCACTTT. Translating gives CASSGRGLSPLHF.

This clone was found many times. The same CDR3 arises from other DNA sequences in this sample as well. The chain employs TRBV6-4 and TRBJ1-5; maybe TRBD1 (6 bases). V was clipped by 3 bases and J by 2 bases, with 14 bases between them. The germline V gene has CDR1 MRHNA and CDR2 SNTAGT. The CDR3 extends over 16 amino acids. The CDR3 sequence: CASSDYRQVGNQPQHF. The DNA for the CDR3 is TGTGCCAGCAGTGATTATCGACAGGTTGGCAATCAGCCCCAGCATTTT.

In its sample, this clone was seen many times. This chain links TRBV20-1 with TRBJ2-3; 10 bases agree with TRBD2. The junction had 5 bases not matched to a gene; V was cut back by 8 bases and J by 0 bases. CDR3 length: 14 amino acids. The germline V gene encodes CDR1 DFQATT and CDR2 SNEGSKA (reference sequence). CDR3 in amino acids: CSFSLAGSTDTQYF. Written as DNA, the CDR3 is TGCAGTTTCTCACTAGCGGGGAGCACAGATACGCAGTATTTT.